The clone carrying this T cell receptor beta chain is termed medium-sized. The antigen remains unidentified. An end of the junction differs from the germline gene, which may be a read error. TCRdb reprocessed the 5' RACE reads via MiXCR and lists one record per CDR3 protein. The sample lists 40,000 or so distinct CDR3 sequences, about 10% occurring once. The data are from a study of spatial heterogeneity in lung cancer. Study conclusions and caveats: Among blood samples, ubiquitous expanded tumor TCRs appeared more at resection than at follow-up.

Documented time point: blood at routine non-recurrence follow-up after resection. Unsorted tumor, nontumor lung tissue or cryopreserved PBMC supplied the whole RNA. From germline, CDR1 is SGHRS and CDR2 YFSETQ. CDR3 size: 13 residues. This sequence originates from a female donor with early-stage non-small cell lung cancer. The chain combines TRBV5-1 with TRBJ1-1; D gene unclear. The input for sequencing was PBMCs, taken at follow-up. Here the CDR3 reads CASSLEGNTEAFF. CDR3 bases: TGTGCCAGCAGCTTAGAGGGAAACACTGAAGCTTTCTTT.